This TCR beta chain came from a study of blood T cell repertoires in COVID-19. Only in-frame clones appear in the TCRdb table, and some are missing; sequencing was by immunoSEQ multiplex PCR. The data show 120,000 or so clones, about 85% seen once. The receptor's source is a man aged 60-69 years with acute or convalescent COVID-19. Sequencing was carried out using peripheral blood.

CDR3 sequence reads: CASSPRRAAQHF. As DNA, the CDR3 is TGTGCCAGCAGCCCAAGGAGGGCCGCCCAGCATTTT. The chain carries TRBV28 and TRBJ1-5, with D hard to call. This CDR3 contains 12 residues. CDR1 is MDHEN and CDR2 is SYDVKM in the germline V gene. V was clipped by 6 bases and J by 11 bases, with 14 bases between them.